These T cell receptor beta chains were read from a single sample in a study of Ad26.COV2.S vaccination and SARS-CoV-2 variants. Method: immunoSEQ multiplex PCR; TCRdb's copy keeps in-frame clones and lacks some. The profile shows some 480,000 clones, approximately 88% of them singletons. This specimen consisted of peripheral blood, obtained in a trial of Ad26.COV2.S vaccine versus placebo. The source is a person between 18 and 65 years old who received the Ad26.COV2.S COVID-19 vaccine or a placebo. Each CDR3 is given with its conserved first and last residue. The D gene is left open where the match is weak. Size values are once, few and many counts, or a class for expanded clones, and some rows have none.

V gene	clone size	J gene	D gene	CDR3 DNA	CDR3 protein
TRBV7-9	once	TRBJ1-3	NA	TGTGCCAGCAGCTCCCTAGGTTGGGGTTCAACGAAGGGAAACACCATATATTTT	CASSSLGWGSTKGNTIYF
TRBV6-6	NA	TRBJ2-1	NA	TGTGCCAGCAGTTTTACTGACAGGGGCGGTAGCGGGGAGCAGTTCTTC	CASSFTDRGGSGEQFF
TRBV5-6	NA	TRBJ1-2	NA	TGTGCCAGCAGCCTCGTTGGGTATGGCTACACCTTC	CASSLVGYGYTF
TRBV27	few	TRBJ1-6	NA	TGTGCCAGCAGTTCATCGAGGACGGTGAATTCACCCCTCCACTTT	CASSSSRTVNSPLHF
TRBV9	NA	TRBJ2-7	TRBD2	TGTGCCAGCAGCTATACCGGGACTAGCTACGAGCAGTACTTC	CASSYTGTSYEQYF
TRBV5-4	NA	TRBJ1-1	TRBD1	TGTGCCAGCAGCCTACAGGGGGACACTGAAGCTTTCTTT	CASSLQGDTEAFF
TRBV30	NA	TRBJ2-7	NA	TGTGCCTGGAGTGCGCGGAAAGCCTACGAGCAGTACTTC	CAWSARKAYEQYF
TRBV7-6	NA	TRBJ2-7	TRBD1	TGTGCCAGCAGCTCCACCACAGGGGGAGGTGTGGTCGAGCAGTACTTC	CASSSTTGGGVVEQYF
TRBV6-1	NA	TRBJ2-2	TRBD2	TGTGCCAGCAGTGAGGGACTAGCGGGAGCGGGGGTCACCGGGGAGCTGTTTTTT	CASSEGLAGAGVTGELFF
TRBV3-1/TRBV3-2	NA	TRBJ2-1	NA	TGTGCCAGCAGCCAAGTAGGATCCGGGACCTACGAACCTTGTCGGGATGAGCAGTTCTTC	CASSQVGSGTYEPCRDEQFF
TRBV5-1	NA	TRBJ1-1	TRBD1	TGCGCCAGCAGCTTGGTTAGACAGGGGTCCATGAACACTGAAGCTTTCTTT	CASSLVRQGSMNTEAFF
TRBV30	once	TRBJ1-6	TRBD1	TGTGCCTGGAGTGTACGTGGACAGGGGGTTAATTCACCCCTCCACTTT	CAWSVRGQGVNSPLHF
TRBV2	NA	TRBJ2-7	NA	TGTGCCAGCAGTGAAACGGGGCGGGAGCAGTACTTC	CASSETGREQYF
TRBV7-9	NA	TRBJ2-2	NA	TGTGCCAGCAGCTCCTCCGGGGCCTCCACCGGGGAGCTGTTTTTT	CASSSSGASTGELFF
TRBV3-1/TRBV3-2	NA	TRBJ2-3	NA	TGTGCCAGCAGCCAAGATAGGACGCAGTATTTT	CASSQDRTQYF
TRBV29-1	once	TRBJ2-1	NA	TGCAGCGTTGTCGTATGGAATGAGCAGTTCTTC	CSVVVWNEQFF
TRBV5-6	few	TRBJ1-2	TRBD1	TGTGCCAGCAACCTACACAGGGGCTATGGCTACACCTTC	CASNLHRGYGYTF
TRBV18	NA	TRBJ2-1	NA	TGTGCCAGCTCACCTGACTCCCCCAATGAGCAGTTCTTC	CASSPDSPNEQFF
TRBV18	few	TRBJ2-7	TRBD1	TGTGCCAGCTCGGGCCAGGGGGCCACCTACGAGCAGTACTTC	CASSGQGATYEQYF
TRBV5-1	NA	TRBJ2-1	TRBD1	TGCGCCAGCAGCTTGGCCGGGGACAGCTACAATGAGCAGTTCTTC	CASSLAGDSYNEQFF
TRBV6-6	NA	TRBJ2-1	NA	TGTGCCAGCAGCCGAGGGGACATCAACAATGAGCAGTTCTTC	CASSRGDINNEQFF
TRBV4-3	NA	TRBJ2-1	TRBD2	TGCGCCAGCAGCCAAGATGTAGCGGGAGGGTACAATGAGCAGTTCTTC	CASSQDVAGGYNEQFF
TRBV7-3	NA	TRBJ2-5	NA	TGTGCCAGCAGCTTAGGTCCCCGGGGCCGGGTGCAAGAGACCCAGTACTTC	CASSLGPRGRVQETQYF
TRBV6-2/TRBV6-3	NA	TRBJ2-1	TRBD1	TGTGCCAGCAGTTACCTGGGACAGGGGAGTGATGAGCAGTTCTTC	CASSYLGQGSDEQFF
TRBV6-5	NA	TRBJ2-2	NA	TGTGCCAGCGAGCGACTAGCGAACACCGGGGAGCTGTTTTTT	CASERLANTGELFF
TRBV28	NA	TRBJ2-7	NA	TGTGCCAGCAGTTCAGCGCCGTACGAGCAGTACTTC	CASSSAPYEQYF